Here is one T cell receptor beta chain with its context. Its antigen is not identified. Data came from immunoSEQ multiplex PCR; TCRdb stores just in-frame clones and leaves some out. The sample has a few hundred thousand clones; around 91% are singletons. The CDR3 sequence is 13 residues long. Trimming took off 3 bases at V and 2 bases at J, with 9 bases between the two ends. CDR1 is SGDLS and CDR2 is YYNGEE in the germline V gene. This specimen belongs to a study of cytomegalovirus exposure and HLA in healthy donors. The overall study: Both the 100 to 150 validation repertoires and the approximately 700 first-cohort repertoires used the same platform, as reported by a later analysis. Study-level findings and limits: First-cohort TCR clusters tended to co-occur in the 120 or so validation repertoires, a later analysis found. Accounts indicate the classifier identified cytomegalovirus status with strong specificity and sensitivity.

Material: PBMCs. V gene TRBV9 combines with J gene TRBJ2-7; a weak D match, TRBD2 (6 bases). The clonotype was recovered from a woman aged 18-29 years in good health and CMV-seronegative. Here the CDR3 DNA reads TGTGCCAGCAGCGACGGGGAGGCCTACGAGCAGTACTTC. Translating gives CASSDGEAYEQYF.